The 27 T cell receptor beta chains below were found in one sample sequenced in a study of blood T cells in healthy people across ages. A second PCR of roughly 7 to 11 cycles used a sample-barcoded 5' primer and a J-beta primer mix. In TCRdb, the 5' RACE reads were re-called with MiXCR into one record per CDR3 protein. Of fewer than 900,000 distinct CDR3 sequences in the sample, 40% to 45% were seen once. The sequenced sample was blood. The source is a woman aged 55-70 years in good health.

This clonotype appeared a few times. The chain links TRBV7-2 to TRBJ1-2; a possible D gene is TRBD1 (5 bases). Looked up from germline, CDR1 is SGHTA and CDR2 is FQGNSA. This CDR3 is built from 15 residues. Trimming shortened V by 1 base and J by 2 bases, and 11 bases separated the two germline ends. CDR3 in amino acids: CASSLVATENYGYTF. In nucleotides, the CDR3 is TGTGCCAGCAGCTTAGTCGCGACAGAGAACTATGGCTACACCTTC.

For this clonotype: A much larger clonotype is one base distant, so this may be a read error. J is TRBJ2-7 and V is TRBV13, with D perhaps matching TRBD2 (5 bases). Germline assignment: CDR1 PRHDT and CDR2 FYEKMQ (reference sequence). The length of the CDR3 is 14 residues. CDR3 bases: TGTGCCGGCAGCTTTCGACGGCGGGCCTACGAGCAGTACTTC. Translated: CAGSFRRRAYEQYF.

The chain recombines TRBV9 with TRBJ2-1, with TRBD2 identical over 9 bases. Unmatched junction bases numbered 12, after V lost 0 bases and J lost 11 bases. This CDR3 region has 16 residues. The germline V gene has CDR1 SGDLS and CDR2 YYNGEE. The CDR3 loop is CASSVVSTSGLGKQFF. In nucleotides, the CDR3 is TGTGCCAGCAGCGTAGTGTCGACTAGCGGCTTAGGAAAGCAGTTCTTC.

The chain couples TRBV28 to TRBJ2-5; the match to TRBD2 covers 14 bases. The last part of the DNA fits TRBJ2-7 better; the J call may be wrong. The V gene's germline CDR1 is MDHEN and CDR2 SYDVKM. The CDR3 sequence is 15 residues long. The CDR3 coding sequence is TGTGCCAGCAGTTTAGGGACTAGCGGGAGTCGCGAGCAGTACTTC. This encodes CASSLGTSGSREQYF.

V usage is TRBV28 and J usage is TRBJ2-7, with D possibly TRBD1 on 5 matching bases. The CDR3 has 15 residues. The V end lost 3 bases, the J end lost 2 bases, and 14 bases lay between the germline ends. Germline V lookup: CDR1 MDHEN, CDR2 SYDVKM. For the CDR3, the DNA is TGTGCCAGCAGTTTTCGTGGCAGGGCCCCCTACGAGCAGTACTTC. Its protein is CASSFRGRAPYEQYF.

The table lists this clonotype with a count of one. V is TRBV5-1 and J is TRBJ1-2; no firm D call. The V end was cut by 4 bases, the J end by 6 bases, with 16 bases between. The germline V gene has CDR1 SGHRS and CDR2 YFSETQ. The CDR3 is 14 residues long. The CDR3 nucleotides are TGCGCCAGCAGCGAGTGGACCGTCGGAGATGGCTACACCTTC. This sequence encodes CASSEWTVGDGYTF.

As for this clonotype: It may be a read error: a sequence one base away is much more abundant. CDR3 DNA: TGCGCCAGCAGCCAAAAAACAGGGTACGGGCAGTACTTC. As protein: CASSQKTGYGQYF. This chain connects TRBV4-3 to TRBJ2-7; TRBD1 is a possible D gene (6 bases). This CDR3 is built from 13 residues. Looked up from germline, CDR1 is LGHNA and CDR2 is YSLEER.

This clonotype was seen a few times. The chain combines TRBV7-9 with TRBJ1-1, with no clear D. Per the germline V gene, CDR1 is SEHNR and CDR2 is FQNEAQ (reference sequence). V dropped 1 base and J dropped 0 bases, with 6 bases sitting between them. This CDR3 comprises 14 residues. For the CDR3, the DNA is TGTGCCAGCAGCTTAGTTCGGATGAACACTGAAGCTTTCTTT. This gives the protein CASSLVRMNTEAFF.

As regards this clonotype: At one of its ends the junction is not consistent with the germline gene, which may arise from a read error. The chain uses TRBV4-2 and TRBJ2-1; 8 bases are a match to TRBD2. The length of the CDR3 is 17 residues. Germline assignment: CDR1 LGHNA and CDR2 YNFKEQ. CDR3 sequence (DNA): TGTGCCAGCAGTCAAGATATCACTAGCGGAACCTACAATGAGCAGTTCTTC. Translating it yields CASSQDITSGTYNEQFF.

This clonotype was observed a few times. This chain uses TRBV7-2 with TRBJ2-6; D remains ambiguous. This CDR3 contains 16 residues. Germline assignment: CDR1 SGHTA and CDR2 FQGNSA. V lost 1 base to trimming and J lost 0 bases, with 7 bases between them. This CDR3 reads CASSLVRGSGANVLTF. Here the CDR3 DNA reads TGTGCCAGCAGCTTAGTCCGAGGCTCTGGGGCCAACGTCCTGACTTTC. Using reference TRBV7-2 and TRBJ2-6 for the parts outside the CDR3, the full variable domain is GAGVSQSPSNKVTEKGKDVELRCDPISGHTALYWYRQSLGQGLEFLIYFQGNSAPDKSGLPSDRFSAERTGGSVSTLTIQRTQQEDSAVYLCASSLVRGSGANVLTFGAGSRLTVL.

J is TRBJ2-1 and V is TRBV6-4; 9 bases agree with TRBD2. V lost 6 bases and J lost 2; bases outside the gene matches: 11. Germline-derived CDR1 and CDR2 are MRHNA and SNTAGT. CDR3 size: 17 residues. CDR3 coding DNA: TGTGCCAGCAGGTCCTTCGTGGCTAGCGGGACCTACAATGAGCAGTTCTTC. This encodes CASRSFVASGTYNEQFF.

J is TRBJ2-6 and V is TRBV4-3; 8 nucleotides align to TRBD2. Germline V lookup: CDR1 LGHNA, CDR2 YSLEER. CDR3 length: 18 amino acids. V lost 0 bases to trimming and J lost 0 bases; unmatched junction nucleotides: 4. This chain's CDR3 is CASSQDLAGLSGANVLTF. CDR3 DNA sequence: TGCGCCAGCAGCCAAGATCTAGCGGGTCTCTCTGGGGCCAACGTCCTGACTTTC.

A word on this clonotype: This sequence may be a read error, since a much larger clone differs from it by one base. The rearrangement links TRBV12-3 or TRBV12-4 to TRBJ2-5; 9 nucleotides match TRBD1. The CDR3 consists of 13 residues. V shed 10 bases, J shed 13 bases, and the junction held 16 bases outside the gene matches. For the CDR3, the DNA is TGTGCCACCCTTAGGGGGACAGGGAGCGAGCGGTACTTC. Protein sequence: CATLRGTGSERYF.

Ten or more counts support this clonotype. The rearrangement joins TRBV5-1 to TRBJ2-5, with TRBD2 as a possible D gene (6 bases). The germline V gene has CDR1 SGHRS and CDR2 YFSETQ. Trimming removed 2 bases from V and 4 bases from J, with 18 bases in between. This CDR3 comprises 16 residues. The CDR3 loop is CASSLERGESVETQYF. The CDR3 DNA reads TGCGCCAGCAGCTTAGAACGCGGGGAGTCCGTAGAGACCCAGTACTTC.

The rearrangement links TRBV20-1 to TRBJ1-1; D gene uncertain. This CDR3 region has 14 residues. Germline V lookup: CDR1 DFQATT, CDR2 SNEGSKA (reference sequence). Trimming left V 3 bases short and J 1 base short, with 12 bases between. The chain's CDR3 is CSARQPDGNTEAFF. CDR3 bases: TGCAGTGCTAGGCAACCGGACGGGAACACTGAAGCTTTCTTT.

On this clonotype: At one end, the junction sequence differs from germline, possibly due to a read error. This sequence joins TRBV5-1 and TRBJ1-6; 7 positions agree with TRBD1. Germline-derived CDR1 and CDR2 are SGHRS and YFSETQ. The CDR3 consists of 16 residues. CDR3 sequence reads: CASSFRQGEIGSPPHF. The DNA for the CDR3 is TGCGCCAGCAGCTTCAGGCAGGGGGAAATTGGTTCACCCCCCCACTTT.

A note on this clonotype: One junction end disagrees with the germline gene, perhaps due to a read error. The chain employs TRBV25-1 and TRBJ1-4; D unresolved. This CDR3 spans 13 amino acids. Germline assignment: CDR1 MGHDK and CDR2 SYGVNS. This chain's CDR3 is CASSEYAVEELFF. In DNA form, the CDR3 reads TGTGCCAGCAGTGAATACGCCGTTGAAGAACTGTTTTTT.

This clonotype was seen only a few times. The chain couples TRBV12-3 or TRBV12-4 to TRBJ1-2; perhaps TRBD1 as D (5 bases). The CDR3 runs to 14 residues. The ends were cut back, 3 bases at V and 7 bases at J, with 15 bases in the middle. In nucleotides, the CDR3 is TGTGCCAGCAGTTTGAGTAGCGGTGGGGGTGGCTACACCTTC. Amino acids: CASSLSSGGGGYTF.

CDR3 loop: CASNLAGGSSYEQYF. The CDR3 DNA sequence: TGTGCCAGCAATCTAGCGGGGGGATCCTCCTACGAGCAGTACTTC. This chain links TRBV5-5 with TRBJ2-7, with TRBD2 matching 11 bases. The CDR3 spans 15 residues. J gave up 0 bases and V 6 bases, and 5 bases lay outside the gene matches. Per germline, CDR1 SGHKS and CDR2 YYEKEE (reference sequence). The full variable domain, with the rest looked up from reference TRBV5-5 and TRBJ2-7, is DAGVTQSPTHLIKTRGQQVTLRCSPISGHKSVSWYQQVLGQGPQFIFQYYEKEERGRGNFPDRFSARQFPNYSSELNVNALLLGDSALYLCASNLAGGSSYEQYFGPGTRLTVT.

CDR3 coding DNA: TGTGCCAGCTTCAACACTGGGAAGGGCAATGAGCAGTTCTTC. It is translated as CASFNTGKGNEQFF. The rearrangement links TRBV6-6 to TRBJ2-1; D unclear. Germline lookup yields CDR1 MNHNY and CDR2 SVGAGI (reference sequence). V lost 8 bases to trimming and J lost 6 bases, with 17 bases between them. The CDR3 totals 14 residues.

The chain employs TRBV6-5 and TRBJ2-3; D tentatively reads TRBD1 or TRBD2 (5 bases each). Germline CDR1 and CDR2: MNHEY and SVGAGI. This CDR3 has 14 amino acids. V was cut by 1 base and J by 5 bases, with 10 bases left in between. The CDR3 sequence: CASSYFRGRDTQYF. The DNA for the CDR3 is TGTGCCAGCAGTTACTTTCGGGGACGAGATACGCAGTATTTT.

In this sample, this clonotype turned up a few times. This rearrangement joins TRBV5-6 to TRBJ1-2; TRBD1 might be the D (5 bases). Germline V gene lookup returns CDR1 SGHDT and CDR2 YYEEEE. CDR3 size: 15 residues. V gave up 10 bases and J gave up 2 bases, with 21 bases separating them. As DNA, the CDR3 is TGTGCCCGCCACATAGCCAACAGGAGCAACTATGGCTACACCTTC. Translating it yields CARHIANRSNYGYTF.

This chain uses TRBV7-9 with TRBJ1-5; D call uncertain. This CDR3 is 16 amino acids long. Germline values: CDR1 SEHNR, CDR2 FQNEAQ (reference sequence). V was pared by 0 bases and J by 1 base, with 10 bases between. The CDR3 nucleotides read TGTGCCAGCAGCTTAGCGGAGGGAGGGAGCAATCAGCCCCAGCATTTT. The encoded protein is CASSLAEGGSNQPQHF.

About this clonotype: A junction boundary mismatches the germline segment, possibly from a read error. The chain couples TRBV28 to TRBJ2-3; tentatively, D is TRBD1 (6 bases). This CDR3 comprises 14 residues. The germline gives CDR1 MDHEN, CDR2 SYDVKM. The CDR3 bases are TGTGTCAGCAGTGCGACAGGTTTCACAGATACGCAGTATTTT. It specifies CVSSATGFTDTQYF.

This rearrangement joins TRBV29-1 to TRBJ2-2; TRBD2 is a possible D gene (5 bases). The CDR3 runs 13 residues. V dropped 7 bases and J dropped 6 bases, with 15 bases sitting between them. Germline loops: CDR1 SQVTM, CDR2 ANQGSEA. This CDR3 is CSADRGPSGELFF. In nucleotides, the CDR3 is TGCAGCGCCGACCGAGGGCCATCCGGGGAGCTGTTTTTT.

The chain employs TRBV6-5 and TRBJ1-2; 8 bases fit TRBD1. Germline CDR1 and CDR2: MNHEY and SVGAGI. The trim removed 5 bases at V and 2 bases at J, leaving 10 bases unmatched. The CDR3 is 16 amino acids. CDR3 residues: CASSKTPGGPNYGYTF. The CDR3 DNA is TGTGCCAGCAGTAAGACACCAGGGGGCCCCAACTATGGCTACACCTTC.

This chain links TRBV10-2 with TRBJ2-4; 10 bases are a match to TRBD1. V lost 5 bases, J lost 0 bases, and 4 bases stayed unmatched. This CDR3 has 16 amino acids. Germline CDR1 and CDR2: WSHSY and SAAADI. The CDR3 DNA is TGCGCCAGCAGTCAGGACAGGGGGATAGCCAAAAACATTCAGTACTTC. It specifies CASSQDRGIAKNIQYF.